Presented here are 2 T cell receptor beta chains from one specimen sequenced in a study of radiotherapy plus CTLA-4 blockade in lung cancer listed by TCRdb under 2018. The library came from the immunoSEQ multiplex PCR assay. TCRdb mirrors the immuneACCESS table, restricted to in-frame sequences. Some clones are absent from its copies; in checked studies, under half trace to an unresolved V gene, and the reason for the others is unknown. The sample table contains tens of thousands of clones; only one count was recorded for 72% of them. The top ten clones comprise 11% to 15% of the sample. Material: peripheral blood, obtained from a patient treated with radiotherapy plus ipilimumab. The receptors stem from a human donor with non-small cell lung cancer that progressed on radiotherapy plus ipilimumab.

This chain connects TRBV7-9 to TRBJ1-5, with 7 bases matching TRBD1. CDR1 is SEHNR and CDR2 is FQNEAQ in the germline V gene (reference sequence). V was clipped by 5 bases and J by 4 bases; unmatched bases: 5. This CDR3 has 14 amino acids. The CDR3 sequence: CASSPGGANQPQHF. As DNA, the CDR3 is TGTGCCAGCAGCCCAGGGGGGGCAAATCAGCCCCAGCATTTT.

The chain is built from TRBV11-2 and TRBJ2-1; 7 bases match TRBD2. There are 15 residues in the CDR3. Looked up from germline, CDR1 is SGHAT and CDR2 is FQNNGV. The V gene end was trimmed by 1 base and the J gene end by 7 bases; junction bases not matched to a gene: 7. CDR3: CASSLGVGGVNEQFF. Written as DNA, the CDR3 is TGTGCCAGCAGCTTAGGGGTGGGAGGGGTAAATGAGCAGTTCTTC.